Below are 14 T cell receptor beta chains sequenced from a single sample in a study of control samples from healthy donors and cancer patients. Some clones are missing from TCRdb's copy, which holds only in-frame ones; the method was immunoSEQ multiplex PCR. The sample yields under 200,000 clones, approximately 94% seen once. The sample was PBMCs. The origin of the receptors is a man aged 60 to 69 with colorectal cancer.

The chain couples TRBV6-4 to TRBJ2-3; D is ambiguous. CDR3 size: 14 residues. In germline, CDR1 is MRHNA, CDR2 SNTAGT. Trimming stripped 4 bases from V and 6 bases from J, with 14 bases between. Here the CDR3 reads CASSVDLSRDTQYF. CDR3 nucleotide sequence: TGTGCCAGCAGTGTTGACCTTTCGAGGGATACGCAGTATTTT.

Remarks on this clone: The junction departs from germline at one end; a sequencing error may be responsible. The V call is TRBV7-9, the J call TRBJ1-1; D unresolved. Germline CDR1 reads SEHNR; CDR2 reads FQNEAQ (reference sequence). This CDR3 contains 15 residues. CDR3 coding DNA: TGTGTCAGCAGCCCTGTCCCCTCCTGGAACACTGAAGCTTTCTTT. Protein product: CVSSPVPSWNTEAFF.

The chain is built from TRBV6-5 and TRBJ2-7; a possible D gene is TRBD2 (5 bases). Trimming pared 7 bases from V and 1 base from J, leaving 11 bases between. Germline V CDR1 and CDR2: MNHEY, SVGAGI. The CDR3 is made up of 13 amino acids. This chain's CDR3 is CASTQPGSYEQYF. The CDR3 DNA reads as TGTGCCAGCACCCAACCGGGGTCCTACGAGCAGTACTTC.

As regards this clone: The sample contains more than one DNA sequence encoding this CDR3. CDR3 protein: CASSPRQGGEKLFF. The DNA of the CDR3 is TGTGCCAGCAGCCCGAGACAGGGGGGTGAAAAACTGTTTTTT. The chain links TRBV14 to TRBJ1-4; the match to TRBD1 covers 9 bases. The CDR3 is 14 amino acids. The germline CDR1 and CDR2 sequences are SGHDN and FVKESK. V dropped 4 bases and J dropped 7; count of bases not matched to a gene: 4. Full variable domain (rest looked up from reference TRBV14 and TRBJ1-4): EAGVTQFPSHSVIEKGQTVTLRCDPISGHDNLYWYRRVMGKEIKFLLHFVKESKQDESGMPNNRFLAERTGGTYSTLKVQPAELEDSGVYFCASSPRQGGEKLFFGSGTQLSVL.

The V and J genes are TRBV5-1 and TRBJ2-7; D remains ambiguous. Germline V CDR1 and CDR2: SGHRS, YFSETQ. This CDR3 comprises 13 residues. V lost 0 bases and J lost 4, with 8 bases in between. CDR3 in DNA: TGCGCCAGCAGCTTGGCCGAAGGTTACGAGCAGTACTTC. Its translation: CASSLAEGYEQYF.

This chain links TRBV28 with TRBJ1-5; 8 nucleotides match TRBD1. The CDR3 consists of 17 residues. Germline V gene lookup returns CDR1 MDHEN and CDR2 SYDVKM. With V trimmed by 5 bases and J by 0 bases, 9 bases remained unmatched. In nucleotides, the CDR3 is TGTGCCAGCAGTATTGTCCGGACAGGGAGTAGCAATCAGCCCCAGCATTTT. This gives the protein CASSIVRTGSSNQPQHF.

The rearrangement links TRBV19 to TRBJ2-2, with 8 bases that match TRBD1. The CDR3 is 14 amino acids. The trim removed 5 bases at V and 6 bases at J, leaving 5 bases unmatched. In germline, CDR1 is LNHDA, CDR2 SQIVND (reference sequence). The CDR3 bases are TGTGCCAGTAGTCTACCAGGGGGCTCCGGGGAGCTGTTTTTT. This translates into CASSLPGGSGELFF.

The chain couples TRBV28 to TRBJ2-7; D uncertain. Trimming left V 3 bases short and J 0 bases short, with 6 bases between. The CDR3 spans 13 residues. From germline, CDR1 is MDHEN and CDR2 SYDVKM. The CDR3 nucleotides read TGTGCCAGCAGTTTGACAAACTCCTACGAGCAGTACTTC. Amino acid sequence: CASSLTNSYEQYF.

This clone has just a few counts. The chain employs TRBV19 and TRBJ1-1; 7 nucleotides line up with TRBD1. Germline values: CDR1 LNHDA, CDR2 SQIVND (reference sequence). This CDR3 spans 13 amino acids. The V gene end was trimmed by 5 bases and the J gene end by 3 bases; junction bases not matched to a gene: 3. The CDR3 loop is CASSDRDHTEAFF. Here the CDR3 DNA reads TGTGCCAGTAGTGACAGGGATCACACTGAAGCTTTCTTT.

DNA of the CDR3: TGTGCCAGCAGCTTAGCTCGAAACTCCTACGAGCAGTACTTC. The encoded protein is CASSLARNSYEQYF. The genes are TRBV7-9 and TRBJ2-7, with D unresolved. Looked up from germline, CDR1 is SEHNR and CDR2 is FQNEAQ (reference sequence). CDR3 size: 14 residues. Trimming shortened V by 0 bases and J by 0 bases, and 6 bases separated the two germline ends.

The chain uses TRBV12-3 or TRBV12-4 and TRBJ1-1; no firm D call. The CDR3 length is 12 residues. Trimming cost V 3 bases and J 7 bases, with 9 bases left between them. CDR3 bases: TGTGCCAGCAGTTTGGATGGGAGTGAAGCTTTCTTT. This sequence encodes CASSLDGSEAFF.

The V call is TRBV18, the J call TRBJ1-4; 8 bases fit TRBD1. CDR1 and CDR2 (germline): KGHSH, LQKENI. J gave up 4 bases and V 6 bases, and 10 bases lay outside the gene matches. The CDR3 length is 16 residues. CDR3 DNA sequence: TGTGCCAGCTCGCCGTTCTCAGGGGGCAATAATGAAAAACTGTTTTTT. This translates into CASSPFSGGNNEKLFF. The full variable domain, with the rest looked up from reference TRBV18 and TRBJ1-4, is NAGVMQNPRHLVRRRGQEARLRCSPMKGHSHVYWYRQLPEEGLKFMVYLQKENIIDESGMPKERFSAEFPKEGPSILRIQQVVRGDSAAYFCASSPFSGGNNEKLFFGSGTQLSVL.

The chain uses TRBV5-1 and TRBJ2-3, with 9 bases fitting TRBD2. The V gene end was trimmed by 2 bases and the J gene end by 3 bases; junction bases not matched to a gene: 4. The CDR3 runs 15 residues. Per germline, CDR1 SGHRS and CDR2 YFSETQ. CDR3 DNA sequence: TGCGCCAGCAGCTTATTTAGCGGGGGTACAGATACGCAGTATTTT. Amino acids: CASSLFSGGTDTQYF.

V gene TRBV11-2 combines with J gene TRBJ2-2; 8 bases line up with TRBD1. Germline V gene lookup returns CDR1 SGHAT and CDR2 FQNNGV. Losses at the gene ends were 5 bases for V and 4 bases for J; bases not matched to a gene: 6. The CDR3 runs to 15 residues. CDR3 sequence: CASSPLQGATGELFF. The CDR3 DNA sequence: TGTGCCAGCAGCCCCCTCCAGGGGGCCACCGGGGAGCTGTTTTTT.